This TCR beta chain was recovered during a study of blood T cell repertoires in COVID-19. Background on the study: Acute and convalescent COVID-19 specimens originated in the United States, Italy and Spain. The analysed material was cDNA or gDNA that came from T cells, B-cell-depleted T cells, or PBMCs.

The CDR3 totals 13 residues. In germline, CDR1 is MDHEN, CDR2 SYDVKM. V was pared by 6 bases and J by 1 base, with 10 bases between. How the authors handled the data: Counts of nucleated cells, estimated from reference gene primer amplification, were obtained. The protocol was immunoSEQ multiplex PCR, while the TCRdb copy is restricted to in-frame clones and leaves out a portion. V and J calls and clone size are given by that table; D and trimming were obtained from the DNA. The repertoire holds approximately 94,000 clones, with about 80% as singletons. Sequencing was carried out using peripheral blood. This TCR was recovered from a man between 65 and 85 years old with active or convalescent COVID-19. The J gene is TRBJ2-7, the V gene TRBV28; the D gene is possibly TRBD1 (6 bases). CDR3 sequence reads: CASSVTGSYEQYF. In DNA form, the CDR3 reads TGTGCCAGCAGCGTTACAGGGTCCTACGAGCAGTACTTC.